This entry describes one T cell receptor (beta chain). Its antigen remains unknown. The PCR made use of 60 Vbeta and 13 Jbeta primers. TCRdb keeps only in-frame clones here, not all; method: immunoSEQ multiplex PCR. The data contain under 150,000 clones, roughly 80% of them singletons. The data belong to a study of cytomegalovirus exposure and HLA in healthy donors. Notes on the study in general: CMV serostatus was the only immune exposure information that was available. The productive fraction for most TCR beta V segments was about 87% or about 30% in an earlier analysis.

The CDR3 contains 17 residues. CDR1 and CDR2 from the germline V gene are LNHDA and SQIVND (reference sequence). Losses at the gene ends were 5 bases for V and 4 bases for J; bases not matched to a gene: 14. The material sequenced was PBMCs. This receptor was identified in a male donor in good health and CMV-seronegative. V is TRBV19 and J is TRBJ2-4, with 7 bases that match TRBD2. The CDR3 loop reads CASSLPDSAGSKNIQYF. CDR3 coding DNA: TGTGCCAGTAGTCTCCCGGACTCAGCGGGGTCAAAAAACATTCAGTACTTC.